The 21 T cell receptor beta chains given below trace back to one sample, sequenced in a study of OX40 agonist ivuxolimab in advanced cancers. Only in-frame clones appear in the TCRdb table, and some are missing; sequencing was by immunoSEQ multiplex PCR. The repertoire has tens of thousands of clones, 75% to 80% of them found once; the top ten carry 2.4%. The source material was CD4+ or CD8+ T cells sorted from blood, sampled in a trial of the OX40 agonist ivuxolimab. The receptors originated from an adult with an advanced solid tumor such as melanoma, head and neck, liver or kidney cancer.

The chain employs TRBV5-4 and TRBJ1-4; D gene uncertain. The CDR3 length is 15 residues. Between the trimmed V and J ends, which lost 0 bases and 5 bases, there was a span of 11 bases. CDR1 is SGHNT, CDR2 YYREEE, per germline (reference sequence). Here the CDR3 reads CASSLVVTGNEKLFF. CDR3 bases: TGTGCCAGCAGCTTGGTGGTAACTGGGAATGAAAAACTGTTTTTT.

J is TRBJ1-2 and V is TRBV28; D gene unclear. The CDR3 runs to 13 residues. Germline V lookup: CDR1 MDHEN, CDR2 SYDVKM. Deletions cut 0 bases from V and 8 bases from J, with 10 bases between. The CDR3 loop reads CASSLWWEKGYTF. In nucleotides, the CDR3 is TGTGCCAGCAGTTTATGGTGGGAAAAGGGCTACACCTTC.

Judged by abundance, this clone is medium-sized. The chain couples TRBV19 to TRBJ1-2, with D hard to call. Germline V CDR1 and CDR2: LNHDA, SQIVND (reference sequence). The V end lost 3 bases, the J end lost 1 base, and 3 bases lay between the germline ends. The CDR3 spans 12 residues. This CDR3 is CASSINNYGYTF. DNA for the CDR3: TGTGCCAGTAGTATCAATAACTATGGCTACACCTTC.

The V gene is TRBV18, the J gene TRBJ2-5; TRBD2 matches 7 bases. Germline V lookup: CDR1 KGHSH, CDR2 LQKENI. CDR3 size: 11 residues. V was pared by 6 bases and J by 5 bases, with 0 bases of the junction left unmatched. The CDR3 nucleotides are TGTGCCAGCTCGGGAGGGGAGACCCAGTACTTC. Translating gives CASSGGETQYF.

This chain connects TRBV6-5 to TRBJ1-2; D gene uncertain. The ends were cut back, 6 bases at V and 6 bases at J, with 14 bases in the middle. The CDR3 is made up of 13 amino acids. Germline assignment: CDR1 MNHEY and CDR2 SVGAGI. In nucleotides, the CDR3 is TGTGCCAGCAGCTCCTCTTCCCCCCATGGCTACACCTTC. It codes for CASSSSSPHGYTF.

This chain uses TRBV5-1 with TRBJ2-7; 9 nucleotides align to TRBD1. Losses at the gene ends were 5 bases for V and 6 bases for J; bases not matched to a gene: 9. The CDR3 loop spans 14 amino acids. Germline lookup yields CDR1 SGHRS and CDR2 YFSETQ. CDR3 in DNA: TGCGCCAGCAGGCTTCCGGGACAGGGTCTCGAGCAGTACTTC. It yields the protein CASRLPGQGLEQYF.

The rearrangement links TRBV27 to TRBJ1-3; the D gene is possibly TRBD1 (5 bases). This CDR3 contains 15 residues. CDR1 is MNHEY, CDR2 SMNVEV, per germline (reference sequence). V gave up 5 bases and J gave up 6 bases, with 17 bases separating them. The CDR3 here is CASSLHGGGVNTIYF. Here the CDR3 DNA reads TGTGCCAGCAGTCTACACGGCGGGGGGGTAAACACCATATATTTT.

The CDR3 loop is CASSQEKRAQETQYF. The CDR3 coding sequence is TGCGCCAGCAGCCAAGAGAAGCGGGCACAAGAGACCCAGTACTTC. This chain connects TRBV4-3 to TRBJ2-5; a possible D gene is TRBD2 (6 bases). The germline V gene encodes CDR1 LGHNA and CDR2 YSLEER. Trimming removed 0 bases from V and 2 bases from J, with 10 bases in between. The CDR3 is made up of 15 amino acids.

The V call is TRBV6-6, the J call TRBJ1-6; D unresolved. The V end lost 8 bases, the J end lost 9 bases, and 11 bases lay between the germline ends. CDR1 is MNHNY, CDR2 SVGAGI, per germline (reference sequence). CDR3 length: 12 amino acids. CDR3 bases: TGTGCCAGCGGCCGGCAGTCTTCACCCCTCCACTTT. Translating it yields CASGRQSSPLHF.

This clone showed up just a few times. J is TRBJ1-5 and V is TRBV6-1; the D gene is possibly TRBD1 (5 bases). CDR1 is MNHNS and CDR2 is SASEGT in the germline V gene. V was cut by 1 base and J by 9 bases, with 13 bases left in between. CDR3 length: 14 residues. CDR3 in amino acids: CASSEGGGKGPQHF. CDR3 nucleotide sequence: TGTGCCAGCAGTGAAGGGGGGGGAAAGGGGCCCCAGCATTTT.

This chain joins TRBV6-1 and TRBJ1-6, with 8 bases that match TRBD1. Germline V gene data show CDR1 as MNHNS and CDR2 as SASEGT. With 6 bases clipped from V and 9 bases from J, the junction kept 7 bases outside the gene matches. This CDR3 contains 14 residues. The CDR3 nucleotides read TGTGCCAGCAGAGAGACAGGGGAGGCTTCACCCCTCCACTTT. Translation: CASRETGEASPLHF.

The J gene is TRBJ1-2, the V gene TRBV5-1; D not resolved. The CDR3 has 16 amino acids. Germline assignment: CDR1 SGHRS and CDR2 YFSETQ. Trimming cost V 2 bases and J 3 bases, with 17 bases left between them. The CDR3: CASSLGNKGWDYGYTF. CDR3 coding DNA: TGCGCCAGCAGCTTAGGCAACAAAGGTTGGGACTATGGCTACACCTTC. Using reference TRBV5-1 and TRBJ1-2 for the parts outside the CDR3, the full variable domain is KAGVTQTPRYLIKTRGQQVTLSCSPISGHRSVSWYQQTPGQGLQFLFEYFSETQRNKGNFPGRFSGRQFSNSRSEMNVSTLELGDSALYLCASSLGNKGWDYGYTFGSGTRLTVV.

This clone was seen a few times. The genes are TRBV11-2 and TRBJ2-5; TRBD1 matches 8 bases. Unmatched junction bases numbered 6, after V lost 5 bases and J lost 4 bases. CDR3 length equals 14 residues. Per germline, CDR1 SGHAT and CDR2 FQNNGV. The chain's CDR3 is CASSKRQGAETQYF. The DNA of the CDR3 is TGTGCCAGCAGCAAACGGCAGGGGGCAGAGACCCAGTACTTC. Full variable domain (rest looked up from reference TRBV11-2 and TRBJ2-5): EAGVAQSPRYKIIEKRQSVAFWCNPISGHATLYWYQQILGQGPKLLIQFQNNGVVDDSQLPKDRFSAERLKGVDSTLKIQPAKLEDSAVYLCASSKRQGAETQYFGPGTRLLVL.

This clone turned up a few times. This chain links TRBV2 with TRBJ1-1; TRBD1 is a possible D gene (6 bases). V was trimmed by 4 bases and J by 1 base, leaving 7 bases between them. From germline, CDR1 is SNHLY and CDR2 FYNNEI. The CDR3 spans 13 residues. The CDR3 sequence: CASSGTANTEAFF. CDR3 DNA: TGTGCCAGCAGTGGGACAGCGAACACTGAAGCTTTCTTT.

The chain employs TRBV5-1 and TRBJ2-3; D is possibly TRBD1 (6 bases). This CDR3 region has 15 residues. V lost 4 bases, J lost 1 base, and 13 bases lay in between. Germline V gives CDR1 SGHRS, CDR2 YFSETQ. This CDR3 reads CASSVRDTRTDTQYF. DNA of the CDR3: TGCGCCAGCAGCGTCCGGGACACCCGCACAGATACGCAGTATTTT.

This clone was detected only once. The chain has TRBV29-1 and TRBJ2-6; 9 bases map to TRBD2. Germline trimming cut 7 bases from V and 0 bases from J; bases unmatched to any gene: 7. This CDR3 is built from 16 residues. In germline, CDR1 is SQVTM, CDR2 ANQGSEA. CDR3 sequence reads: CSGGGGFSSGANVLTF. CDR3 nucleotides: TGCAGCGGCGGGGGGGGTTTCAGCTCTGGGGCCAACGTCCTGACTTTC.

The J gene is TRBJ1-2, the V gene TRBV25-1; 9 bases are shared with TRBD1. Germline CDR1 MGHDK, CDR2 SYGVNS. This CDR3 has 16 residues. The V segment lost 5 bases and the J segment 5 bases; nucleotides outside the gene matches: 12. In DNA, the CDR3 is TGTGCCAGCAGTTCTTTTTTGGGACAGGGAATGTATGGCTACACCTTC. This sequence encodes CASSSFLGQGMYGYTF.

The chain joins TRBV18 to TRBJ1-1, with D perhaps matching TRBD1 (5 bases). The CDR3 spans 14 residues. Germline-derived CDR1 and CDR2 are KGHSH and LQKENI. Between the trimmed V and J ends, which lost 3 bases and 0 bases, there was a span of 8 bases. CDR3 nucleotide sequence: TGTGCCAGCTCACCGGGGCAGTTGAACACTGAAGCTTTCTTT. Protein sequence: CASSPGQLNTEAFF.

The chain employs TRBV7-9 and TRBJ2-3; TRBD2 agrees at 7 bases. V gave up 5 bases and J gave up 2 bases; unmatched junction bases: 4. The CDR3 runs 14 residues. Germline assignment: CDR1 SEHNR and CDR2 FQNEAQ (reference sequence). The CDR3 region has the DNA TGTGCCAGCAGCGATGGACTAGACACAGATACGCAGTATTTT. As protein: CASSDGLDTDTQYF.

The genes are TRBV19 and TRBJ1-2; 7 nucleotides match TRBD1. J lost 4 bases, V lost 3 bases, and 11 bases had no gene match. Germline CDR1 LNHDA, CDR2 SQIVND (reference sequence). The CDR3 runs to 16 residues. CDR3 DNA: TGTGCCAGTAGTATCTCCCTATCTACAGGGGCCTATGGCTACACCTTC. It specifies CASSISLSTGAYGYTF.

This clone has just a few counts. The gene calls are TRBV12-5 and TRBJ1-3; no reliable D call. Germline-derived CDR1 and CDR2 are LGHNT and FRNRAP. The CDR3 covers 11 residues. The V end was cut by 5 bases, the J end by 4 bases, with 3 bases between. CDR3 DNA: TGTGCTAGTGGTACGGGAAACACCATATATTTT. Translated: CASGTGNTIYF.